This passage covers 7 T cell receptor beta chains from one sample sequenced in a study of tissue T cells after allogeneic stem cell transplantation. Time point described: mouse harvest day 14 after allogeneic transplant. The graft held 10^6 splenic CD5+ T cells and 10^7 T-cell-depleted bone marrow cells. Some clones are missing from TCRdb's copy, which holds only in-frame ones; the method was immunoSEQ multiplex PCR. The sample gives approximately 4,500 clones, 45% of which show up once; roughly 15% is in the top ten. The source material was gut tissue. All receptors come from a female BALB/c mouse given C57BL/6 T cells with graft-versus-host disease after an allogeneic hematopoietic cell transplant.

As regards this clone: The gene names here belong to mouse. The DNA ends 1 residue before the CDR3 does, and the rest of the CDR3 is filled in from the germline J gene. The chain has TRBV5 and TRBJ2-5; D may be TRBD2 (6 bases). Germline V gene lookup returns CDR1 LGHNA and CDR2 YNLKQL (reference sequence). Trimming cost V 0 bases and J 1 base, with 8 bases left between them. The CDR3 runs to 15 residues. The DNA read from the CDR3 is TGTGCCAGCAGCCAAGACACTGGGCACCAAGACACCCAGTAC. Translated: CASSQDTGHQDTQY. The whole CDR3 protein reads CASSQDTGHQDTQYF.

This clone was picked up a small number of times. The germline and genes are mouse ones. The read terminates 1 residue ahead of where the CDR3 ends, so the germline J gene completes it. V is TRBV26 and J is TRBJ2-1; D uncertain. The CDR3 consists of 13 residues. CDR1 and CDR2 from the germline V gene are KGHPV and FQNQEV (reference sequence). The germline V and J ends were trimmed by 4 bases and 1 base, with 5 bases remaining between them. The sequenced CDR3 bases are TGTGCCAGCAGTCCACAGAACTATGCTGAGCAGTTC. This encodes CASSPQNYAEQF. The whole CDR3 region reads CASSPQNYAEQFF.

Comment on this clone: Gene labels here are mouse ones. The missing CDR3 end, 1 residue past where the read stops, is filled in from the germline J gene. The V gene is TRBV13-3, the J gene TRBJ2-7; D is uncertain. The germline gives CDR1 NNHDY, CDR2 SYVADS. The CDR3 loop spans 11 amino acids. V shed 9 bases and J shed 4 bases, with 11 bases lying between them. The CDR3 bases that were read are TGTGCCACAGCCGGGGTTTATGAACAGTAC. It is translated as CATAGVYEQY. The CDR3 as a whole reads CATAGVYEQYF.

By share of the sample, this clone is medium-sized. Mouse gene names apply. The read gets to within 1 residue of the CDR3 end, and the germline J gene fills in the rest. This sequence joins TRBV16 and TRBJ2-7, with D possibly matching TRBD1 (5 bases). The V end was cut by 0 bases, the J end by 5 bases, with 5 bases between. Germline lookup yields CDR1 SGHSA and CDR2 FRNQAP. The CDR3 sequence is 12 residues long. CDR3 bases read: TGTGCAAGCAGCTTAGACAGGGATGAACAGTAC. Its protein is CASSLDRDEQY. The CDR3, in full, reads CASSLDRDEQYF.

Comments on this clone: Gene and germline names: mouse. The missing CDR3 end, 1 residue past where the read stops, is filled in from the germline J gene. V usage is TRBV3 and J usage is TRBJ1-2; D remains unclear. CDR3 size: 14 residues. Germline V gene data show CDR1 as SNHLY and CDR2 as FYNGKV (reference sequence). V lost 2 bases and J 0 bases, leaving 7 bases between the germline ends. The CDR3 is CASSLTSTNSDYTF. CDR3 DNA (partial): TGTGCCAGCAGCTTAACATCCACAAACTCCGACTACACC.

A remark on this clone: Genes here carry mouse names. The CDR3 end is not reached by the read, which stops 1 residue before it; the germline J gene fills it in. The chain links TRBV12-2 to TRBJ2-3; D is unresolved. Germline assignment: CDR1 SGHLS and CDR2 HYDKME. This CDR3 is 15 amino acids long. Between the trimmed V and J ends, which lost 0 bases and 0 bases, there was a span of 9 bases. Partial CDR3 DNA: TGTGCCAGCTCTCTCTCTCAGTCTAGTGCAGAAACGCTGTAT. It is translated as CASSLSQSSAETLY. In full, the CDR3 reads CASSLSQSSAETLYF.

Concerning this clone: Genes here carry mouse names. The read terminates 1 residue before the CDR3 end, so the remaining end is supplied by the germline J gene. This sequence joins TRBV26 and TRBJ1-1, with D perhaps TRBD1 (6 bases). CDR1 and CDR2 (germline): KGHPV, FQNQEV (reference sequence). This CDR3 has 15 amino acids. V lost 4 bases and J lost 5, with 17 bases in between. The CDR3 loop reads CASSPQGGRETEVFF. CDR3 bases read: TGTGCCAGCAGTCCTCAAGGGGGGCGAGAAACAGAAGTCTTC.